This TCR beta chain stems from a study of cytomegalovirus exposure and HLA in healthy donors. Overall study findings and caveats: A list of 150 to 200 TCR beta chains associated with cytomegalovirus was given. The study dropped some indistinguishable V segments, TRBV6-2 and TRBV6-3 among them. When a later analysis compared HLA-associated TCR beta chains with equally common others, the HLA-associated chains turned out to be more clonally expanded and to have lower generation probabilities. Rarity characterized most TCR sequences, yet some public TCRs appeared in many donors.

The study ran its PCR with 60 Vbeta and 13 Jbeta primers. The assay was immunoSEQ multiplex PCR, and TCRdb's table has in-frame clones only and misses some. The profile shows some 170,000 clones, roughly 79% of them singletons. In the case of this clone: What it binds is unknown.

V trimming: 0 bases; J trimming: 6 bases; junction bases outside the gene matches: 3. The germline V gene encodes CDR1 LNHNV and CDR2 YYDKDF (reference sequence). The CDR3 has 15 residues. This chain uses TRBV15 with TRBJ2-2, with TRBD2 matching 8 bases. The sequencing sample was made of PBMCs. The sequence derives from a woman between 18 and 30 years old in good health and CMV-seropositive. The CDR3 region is CATSRDLAGSGELFF. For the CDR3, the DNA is TGTGCCACCAGCAGAGATTTAGCGGGGTCCGGGGAGCTGTTTTTT.